Each of the 30 T cell receptor beta chains below was sequenced from the same sample in a study of T cell changes during pregnancy in multiple sclerosis. Only in-frame clones appear in the TCRdb table, and some are missing; sequencing was by immunoSEQ multiplex PCR. Of more than 65,000 clones listed, more than 90% were seen once; the top ten hold approximately 1%. Source: peripheral blood, taken in the second trimester of pregnancy. The receptors were gathered from a female donor with multiple sclerosis, enrolled in a pregnancy study.

The rearrangement links TRBV29-1 to TRBJ1-1; possible D gene TRBD1, 6 bases. Per germline, CDR1 SQVTM and CDR2 ANQGSEA. CDR3 size: 14 residues. V was trimmed by 3 bases and J by 0 bases, leaving 11 bases between them. The chain's CDR3 is CSVDPGTLNTEAFF. The CDR3 DNA sequence: TGCAGCGTTGACCCCGGGACATTGAACACTGAAGCTTTCTTT.

This rearrangement joins TRBV7-9 to TRBJ2-3; 9 bases map to TRBD2. CDR1 and CDR2 from the germline V gene are SEHNR and FQNEAQ (reference sequence). V shed 5 bases and J 2 bases; nucleotides not matched to a gene: 11. The CDR3 spans 17 residues. CDR3 bases: TGTGCCAGCAGCCAGACCAGGACTAGCGCGTTCACAGATACGCAGTATTTT. As protein: CASSQTRTSAFTDTQYF.

The rearrangement links TRBV5-4 to TRBJ2-1; 13 bases agree with TRBD2. This CDR3 region has 15 residues. CDR1 is SGHNT, CDR2 YYREEE, per germline (reference sequence). V trimming: 2 bases; J trimming: 6 bases; junction bases outside the gene matches: 2. The CDR3 sequence is CASSLLAGGINEQFF. DNA of the CDR3: TGTGCCAGCAGCTTACTAGCGGGAGGGATCAATGAGCAGTTCTTC.

The gene calls are TRBV7-8 and TRBJ1-1; 7 bases agree with TRBD1. CDR1 and CDR2 (germline): SGHVS, FQNEAQ. With 4 bases clipped from V and 1 base from J, the junction kept 9 bases outside the gene matches. This CDR3 has 16 residues. CDR3 sequence (DNA): TGTGCCAGCAGCTCCACAGGGGTTTTAAGGAACACTGAAGCTTTCTTT. Its translation: CASSSTGVLRNTEAFF.

The chain employs TRBV7-9 and TRBJ2-7; 12 nucleotides line up with TRBD1. V gave up 4 bases and J gave up 6 bases; unmatched junction bases: 4. The CDR3 totals 14 residues. CDR1 is SEHNR, CDR2 FQNEAQ, per germline (reference sequence). The CDR3 nucleotides read TGTGCCAGCAGCTCTCCGGGACAGGGGGCCGAGCAGTACTTC. As protein: CASSSPGQGAEQYF. Using reference TRBV7-9 and TRBJ2-7 for the parts outside the CDR3, the full variable domain is DTGVSQNPRHKITKRGQNVTFRCDPISEHNRLYWYRQTLGQGPEFLTYFQNEAQLEKSRLLSDRFSAERPKGSFSTLEIQRTEQGDSAMYLCASSSPGQGAEQYFGPGTRLTVT.

This chain connects TRBV7-9 to TRBJ2-7; possible D gene TRBD2, 5 bases. The CDR3 is 13 amino acids. Germline lookup yields CDR1 SEHNR and CDR2 FQNEAQ (reference sequence). V lost 2 bases and J lost 6, with 11 bases in between. This CDR3 is CASSLSLGSEQYF. In nucleotides, the CDR3 is TGTGCCAGCAGCTTAAGCCTAGGGAGCGAGCAGTACTTC.

The chain has TRBV14 and TRBJ2-1; D call uncertain. The germline V gene encodes CDR1 SGHDN and CDR2 FVKESK. This CDR3 comprises 13 residues. Trimming removed 4 bases at V and 5 bases at J, with 9 bases between. Here the CDR3 DNA reads TGTGCCAGCAGCCCCGGGTCTCACAATGAGCAGTTCTTC. Residues: CASSPGSHNEQFF.

V and J are TRBV4-1 and TRBJ2-3; 7 nucleotides line up with TRBD1. The CDR3 has 17 amino acids. The germline V gene encodes CDR1 MGHRA and CDR2 YSYEKL. Germline trimming cut 4 bases from V and 3 bases from J; bases unmatched to any gene: 13. The CDR3 DNA sequence: TGCGCCAGCAGCCTTATGATAGACAGGGATTCTACAGATACGCAGTATTTT. This encodes CASSLMIDRDSTDTQYF.

V usage is TRBV28 and J usage is TRBJ2-5; D is unresolved. Between the trimmed V and J ends, which lost 3 bases and 0 bases, there was a span of 8 bases. Germline CDR1 is MDHEN and CDR2 is SYDVKM. The CDR3 consists of 14 residues. The CDR3: CASSFSRYQETQYF. Written as DNA, the CDR3 is TGTGCCAGCAGTTTTTCCCGGTACCAAGAGACCCAGTACTTC.

This chain connects TRBV28 to TRBJ1-1; 7 bases are shared with TRBD1. V shed 11 bases and J 0 bases; nucleotides not matched to a gene: 6. The CDR3 contains 13 residues. The germline V gene encodes CDR1 MDHEN and CDR2 SYDVKM. CDR3 coding DNA: TGTGCCCTTCAGGGACAGATGAACACTGAAGCTTTCTTT. Translating it yields CALQGQMNTEAFF.

This chain uses TRBV7-3 with TRBJ1-5; 9 bases align to TRBD1. V shed 7 bases and J 9 bases; nucleotides not matched to a gene: 19. The CDR3 has 17 amino acids. The germline V gene encodes CDR1 SGHTA and CDR2 FQGTGA. This chain's CDR3 is CASNAAGTGFTQRPQHF. The CDR3 DNA reads as TGTGCCAGCAACGCTGCCGGGACAGGGTTCACCCAAAGGCCCCAGCATTTT.

This CDR3 is CASSEETVYGYTF. In nucleotides, the CDR3 is TGTGCCAGCAGTGAAGAGACAGTCTATGGCTACACCTTC. The chain is built from TRBV6-1 and TRBJ1-2; D possibly corresponds to TRBD1 (5 bases). The CDR3 runs to 13 residues. The V end lost 1 base, the J end lost 4 bases, and 7 bases lay between the germline ends. Looked up from germline, CDR1 is MNHNS and CDR2 is SASEGT.

The genes are TRBV25-1 and TRBJ2-7, with 10 nucleotides matching TRBD1. Germline trimming cut 8 bases from V and 4 bases from J; bases unmatched to any gene: 8. This CDR3 is built from 14 residues. Germline V gene lookup returns CDR1 MGHDK and CDR2 SYGVNS. CDR3 nucleotides: TGTGCCAGCGGACCGGGACAGGGGATATACGAGCAGTACTTC. Amino acids: CASGPGQGIYEQYF.

In this sample, this clone turned up once. The chain couples TRBV19 to TRBJ2-3; D is perhaps TRBD2 (6 bases). Trimming stripped 5 bases from V and 3 bases from J, with 12 bases between. CDR1 and CDR2 (germline): LNHDA, SQIVND (reference sequence). The CDR3 is 14 residues long. Written as DNA, the CDR3 is TGTGCCAGTAGTTCGCGGCGGGGAACAGATACGCAGTATTTT. Protein product: CASSSRRGTDTQYF.

This clone was detected once. The chain recombines TRBV6-1 with TRBJ1-5; D perhaps matches TRBD1 (6 bases). The CDR3 is 13 amino acids. The germline V gene encodes CDR1 MNHNS and CDR2 SASEGT. V was clipped by 7 bases and J by 5 bases, with 12 bases between them. CDR3 nucleotides: TGTGCCAGCACACGGGGGGCCCATCAGCCCCAGCATTTT. Translation gives CASTRGAHQPQHF.

The CDR3, as DNA: TGTGCCAGCAGTAGTGGAGGTACCAATGAGCAGTTCTTC. This gives the protein CASSSGGTNEQFF. The rearrangement links TRBV25-1 to TRBJ2-1, with D possibly TRBD2 on 5 matching bases. This CDR3 spans 13 amino acids. Trimming shortened V by 5 bases and J by 6 bases, and 11 bases separated the two germline ends. The germline V gene has CDR1 MGHDK and CDR2 SYGVNS. The full variable domain, rest sourced from reference TRBV25-1 and TRBJ2-1, is EADIYQTPRYLVIGTGKKITLECSQTMGHDKMYWYQQDPGMELHLIHYSYGVNSTEKGDLSSESTVSRIRTEHFPLTLESARPSHTSQYLCASSSGGTNEQFFGPGTRLTVL.

This chain joins TRBV2 and TRBJ2-5; 9 positions match TRBD1. V was pared by 6 bases and J by 1 base, with 0 bases of the junction left unmatched. Germline CDR1 reads SNHLY; CDR2 reads FYNNEI. CDR3 length: 13 amino acids. The CDR3 region has the DNA TGTGCCAGCAGGGACAGGGGCCAAGAGACCCAGTACTTC. This translates into CASRDRGQETQYF.

The J gene is TRBJ2-7, the V gene TRBV6-5, with TRBD2 matching over 12 bases. V trimming: 6 bases; J trimming: 7 bases; junction bases outside the gene matches: 10. The CDR3 runs 15 residues. Germline assignment: CDR1 MNHEY and CDR2 SVGAGI. DNA of the CDR3: TGTGCCAGCAGGAGAGGACTAGCGGGAAGGGAAGAGCAGTACTTC. This translates into CASRRGLAGREEQYF.

The rearrangement uses TRBV11-2 and TRBJ2-3; perhaps TRBD1 as D (5 bases). CDR3 length equals 16 residues. Per germline, CDR1 SGHAT and CDR2 FQNNGV. V was cut by 6 bases and J by 1 base, with 17 bases left in between. The CDR3 region has the DNA TGTGCCAGCAGTTTCCCAGGGCGTGGACGCACAGATACGCAGTATTTT. Translated, it gives CASSFPGRGRTDTQYF. The entire variable domain, with the rest obtained from reference TRBV11-2 and TRBJ2-3, is as follows: EAGVAQSPRYKIIEKRQSVAFWCNPISGHATLYWYQQILGQGPKLLIQFQNNGVVDDSQLPKDRFSAERLKGVDSTLKIQPAKLEDSAVYLCASSFPGRGRTDTQYFGPGTRLTVL.

This chain joins TRBV6-4 and TRBJ2-3; 7 nucleotides line up with TRBD1. Unmatched junction bases numbered 5, after V lost 5 bases and J lost 3 bases. The CDR3 length is 14 residues. From germline, CDR1 is MRHNA and CDR2 SNTAGT. The DNA of the CDR3 is TGTGCCAGCAGTAACGCAGGGGGAACAGATACGCAGTATTTT. Protein: CASSNAGGTDTQYF.

The rearrangement uses TRBV18 and TRBJ1-1, with 8 nucleotides matching TRBD1. V was clipped by 1 base and J by 1 base; unmatched bases: 5. From germline, CDR1 is KGHSH and CDR2 LQKENI. The length of the CDR3 is 16 residues. CDR3 in amino acids: CASSPLGQGGNTEAFF. The CDR3 DNA is TGTGCCAGCTCACCACTCGGACAGGGTGGGAACACTGAAGCTTTCTTT.

This chain connects TRBV7-3 to TRBJ1-3; possible D gene TRBD1, 6 bases. Trimming removed 4 bases at V and 2 bases at J, with 6 bases between. Germline lookup yields CDR1 SGHTA and CDR2 FQGTGA. There are 13 residues in the CDR3. The CDR3 DNA reads as TGTGCCAGCAGCTCAGGGGCTGGAAACACCATATATTTT. It specifies CASSSGAGNTIYF.

Written as DNA, the CDR3 is TGTGCCAGCAGCCCTATAGCGGGTACGGCCTACAATGAGCAGTTCTTC. Translating gives CASSPIAGTAYNEQFF. The V gene is TRBV7-9, the J gene TRBJ2-1; 7 bases are a match to TRBD2. V gave up 5 bases and J gave up 2 bases; unmatched junction bases: 9. The V gene's germline CDR1 is SEHNR and CDR2 FQNEAQ (reference sequence). This CDR3 has 16 amino acids.

V usage is TRBV5-1 and J usage is TRBJ1-1; D is perhaps TRBD1 (5 bases). The germline gives CDR1 SGHRS, CDR2 YFSETQ. The CDR3 extends over 12 amino acids. Trimming removed 5 bases at V and 1 base at J, with 6 bases between. CDR3 residues: CASRQGNTEAFF. Written as DNA, the CDR3 is TGCGCCAGCAGGCAGGGGAACACTGAAGCTTTCTTT.

The gene calls are TRBV30 and TRBJ1-5; the D is unclear. The CDR3 runs 13 residues. CDR1 is GTSNPN, CDR2 SVGIG, per germline (reference sequence). The V end was cut by 0 bases, the J end by 3 bases, with 6 bases between. The CDR3 DNA is TGTGCCTGGAGTGTATCTACCAATCAGCCCCAGCATTTT. Its protein is CAWSVSTNQPQHF.

The rearrangement joins TRBV9 to TRBJ2-7, with D perhaps matching TRBD2 (6 bases). Germline CDR1 reads SGDLS; CDR2 reads YYNGEE. The CDR3 is 14 amino acids. Trimming took 1 base from V and 6 from J, leaving 14 bases between them. The CDR3 loop reads CASSVSRVGGEQYF. The CDR3, as DNA: TGTGCCAGCAGCGTAAGCAGGGTGGGAGGCGAGCAGTACTTC.

The rearrangement joins TRBV28 to TRBJ2-1, with D perhaps matching TRBD2 (6 bases). Germline CDR1 MDHEN, CDR2 SYDVKM. This CDR3 has 15 residues. The ends were cut back, 6 bases at V and 8 bases at J, with 20 bases in the middle. Here the CDR3 reads CASSLQTGVSDEQFF. For the CDR3, the DNA is TGTGCCAGCAGCCTTCAGACGGGAGTTTCCGATGAGCAGTTCTTC.

The chain links TRBV7-9 to TRBJ2-3; D ambiguous. V lost 0 bases to trimming and J lost 4 bases, with 8 bases between them. In germline, CDR1 is SEHNR, CDR2 FQNEAQ (reference sequence). The CDR3 covers 14 residues. In DNA form, the CDR3 reads TGTGCCAGCAGCTTAGCACTACCGGCAGATACGCAGTATTTT. Protein sequence: CASSLALPADTQYF.

The CDR3 protein is CASSHPPVSAGGGEAFF. The CDR3 coding sequence is TGCGCCAGCAGTCATCCCCCAGTCAGCGCAGGGGGCGGTGAAGCTTTCTTT. The gene calls are TRBV23-1 and TRBJ1-1, with 8 bases aligning to TRBD1. TRBV23-1 is given ORF status, its function remaining uncertain. Trimming at V came to 3 bases and at J to 7 bases, leaving 16 bases not matched to a gene. CDR3 size: 17 residues.

V gene TRBV20-1 combines with J gene TRBJ1-4; D is ambiguous. Germline assignment: CDR1 DFQATT and CDR2 SNEGSKA (reference sequence). The CDR3 runs to 11 residues. Trimming removed 3 bases at V and 6 bases at J, with 5 bases between. The CDR3 DNA is TGCAGTGCTAGGAGGGATGAAAAACTGTTTTTT. Encoded protein: CSARRDEKLFF.